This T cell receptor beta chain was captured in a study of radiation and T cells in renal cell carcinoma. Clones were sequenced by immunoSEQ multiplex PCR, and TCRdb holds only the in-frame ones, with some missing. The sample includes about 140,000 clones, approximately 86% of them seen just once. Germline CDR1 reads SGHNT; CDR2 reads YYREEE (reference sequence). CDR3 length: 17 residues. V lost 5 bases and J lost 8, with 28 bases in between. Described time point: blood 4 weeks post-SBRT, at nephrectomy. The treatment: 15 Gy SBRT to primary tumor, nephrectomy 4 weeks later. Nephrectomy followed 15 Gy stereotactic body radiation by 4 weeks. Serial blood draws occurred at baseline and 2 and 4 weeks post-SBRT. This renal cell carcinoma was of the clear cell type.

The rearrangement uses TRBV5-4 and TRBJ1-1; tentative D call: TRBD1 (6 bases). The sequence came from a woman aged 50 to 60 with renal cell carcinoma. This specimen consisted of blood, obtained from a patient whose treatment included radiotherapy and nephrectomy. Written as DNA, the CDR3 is TGTGCCAGCAGTACTTCCCCAGGGGTTGAAGGGTATGGCGAAGCTTTCTTT. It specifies CASSTSPGVEGYGEAFF.